The rows below give T cell receptor beta chains drawn from one sample of a study of blood T cell repertoires in COVID-19. The protocol was immunoSEQ multiplex PCR, while the TCRdb copy is restricted to in-frame clones and leaves out a portion. The sample yields approximately 46,000 clones, under 85% seen once. The specimen was peripheral blood. The receptors stem from a human donor in a cohort sampled during active COVID-19. CDR3s include the opening cysteine and the closing phenylalanine or tryptophan. A D gene is named only where the DNA matches it firmly. Clone sizes are given selectively: once, few, many, or a class where the clone is expanded.

V	size	J	D	CDR3	DNA
TRBV28	-	TRBJ2-7	-	CATLDRTGYEQYF	TGTGCCACCCTTGATCGCACGGGATACGAGCAGTACTTC
TRBV4-1	-	TRBJ2-5	-	CASSQVPGDVKTQYF	TGCGCCAGCAGCCAAGTACCGGGGGACGTAAAGACCCAGTACTTC
TRBV27	-	TRBJ1-2	-	CASSLSGGALGYTF	TGTGCCAGCAGTTTATCGGGGGGGGCGCTGGGCTACACCTTC
TRBV2	-	TRBJ1-2	TRBD1	CASSEDRDGYTF	TGTGCCAGCAGCGAGGACAGGGATGGCTACACCTTC
TRBV5-4	-	TRBJ1-1	-	CASSGQGEDTEAFF	TGTGCCAGCAGCGGGCAGGGTGAAGACACTGAAGCTTTCTTT
TRBV5-6	-	TRBJ2-1	-	CASSLGGAGSYNEQFF	TGTGCCAGCAGCTTGGGCGGGGCGGGGTCCTACAATGAGCAGTTCTTC
TRBV7-2	-	TRBJ1-6	-	CASSQKTTDYHSPLHF	TGTGCCAGCAGCCAAAAAACGACAGATTATCATTCACCCCTCCACTTT
TRBV2	-	TRBJ1-2	TRBD1	CASSTQGNYGYTF	TGTGCCAGCAGTACACAGGGGAACTATGGCTACACCTTC
TRBV7-2	medium-sized	TRBJ2-4	-	CASSWPPGEAKNIQYF	TGTGCCAGCAGCTGGCCGCCGGGGGAGGCCAAAAACATTCAGTACTTC
TRBV7-9	-	TRBJ1-1	-	CASSFSVTPAGGAFF	TGTGCCAGCAGCTTTAGCGTGACGCCTGCGGGTGGAGCTTTCTTT
TRBV6-5	-	TRBJ1-6	-	CASSEGYNSPLHF	TGTGCCAGCAGCGAGGGTTATAATTCACCCCTCCACTTT
TRBV28	-	TRBJ2-6	-	CASSLFRGTGANVLTF	TGTGCCAGCAGTTTATTCAGGGGAACGGGGGCCAACGTCCTGACTTTC
TRBV30	-	TRBJ2-2	TRBD1	CAWTGGNTGELFF	TGTGCCTGGACAGGGGGGAACACCGGGGAGCTGTTTTTT
TRBV19	-	TRBJ2-3	TRBD1	CASSVSRGLGFTDTQYF	TGTGCCAGTAGTGTGTCGAGGGGGCTGGGGTTTACAGATACGCAGTATTTT
TRBV28	-	TRBJ2-5	TRBD1	CASRTGTAYQETQYF	TGTGCCAGTCGCACCGGGACAGCTTATCAAGAGACCCAGTACTTC
TRBV7-9	-	TRBJ1-1	-	CASSTDGDFGAFF	TGTGCCAGCAGCACCGATGGGGACTTTGGAGCTTTCTTT
TRBV7-3	-	TRBJ2-7	-	CASSRYGLSSYEQYF	TGTGCCAGCAGCCGGTATGGGCTAAGCTCCTACGAGCAGTACTTC
TRBV6-5	-	TRBJ2-3	-	CASTTGSTDTQYF	TGTGCCAGCACTACAGGAAGCACAGATACGCAGTATTTT
TRBV11-2	-	TRBJ2-1	TRBD2	CASSLTTSGGSYNEQFF	TGTGCCAGCAGCCTCACAACTAGCGGGGGGTCCTACAATGAGCAGTTCTTC
TRBV3-1/TRBV3-2	-	TRBJ2-1	TRBD1	CASSQRDRAREMPYNEQFF	TGTGCCAGCAGCCAGCGGGACAGGGCCCGGGAGATGCCCTACAATGAGCAGTTCTTC
TRBV10-3	-	TRBJ2-1	-	CAISEWANIGNEQFF	TGTGCCATCAGTGAGTGGGCCAATATCGGCAATGAGCAGTTCTTC
TRBV28	few	TRBJ1-3	-	CATLPQGTTGNTIYF	TGTGCCACCCTGCCCCAGGGAACGACTGGAAACACCATATATTTT
TRBV2	once	TRBJ1-1	TRBD1	CASSVQGAQNTEAFF	TGTGCCAGCAGTGTACAGGGGGCGCAGAACACTGAAGCTTTCTTT
TRBV10-3	-	TRBJ1-2	TRBD1	CAISESTGAPGYTF	TGTGCCATCAGTGAGTCGACAGGGGCTCCTGGCTACACCTTC
TRBV28	-	TRBJ2-7	-	CASSPRVRIYEQYF	TGTGCCAGCAGTCCCCGGGTCCGGATCTACGAGCAGTACTTC
TRBV7-9	-	TRBJ1-1	-	CASSLDWGHTEAFF	TGTGCCAGCAGCTTAGACTGGGGGCACACTGAAGCTTTCTTT
TRBV5-6	-	TRBJ2-5	-	CASSFRYQETQYF	TGTGCCAGCAGCTTCAGGTATCAAGAGACCCAGTACTTC
TRBV7-2	few	TRBJ2-5	TRBD2	CASSLGPSGGAFKTQYF	TGTGCCAGCAGCTTAGGTCCTAGCGGGGGGGCCTTTAAGACCCAGTACTTC
TRBV7-9	-	TRBJ2-5	TRBD2	CASSLSALATETQYF	TGTGCCAGCAGCTTATCGGCACTAGCGACAGAGACCCAGTACTTC
TRBV7-2	-	TRBJ2-5	TRBD2	CASSSTGLAGETQYF	TGTGCCAGCAGCTCAACAGGACTAGCTGGAGAGACCCAGTACTTC
TRBV6-5	-	TRBJ2-3	TRBD2	CASSGDYRDTQYF	TGTGCCAGCAGCGGGGACTATCGGGATACGCAGTATTTT
TRBV28	-	TRBJ2-7	TRBD1	CASRPTPGQGNSYEQYF	TGTGCCAGCAGACCTACCCCGGGACAGGGAAATTCCTACGAGCAGTACTTC
TRBV5-4	-	TRBJ2-5	TRBD2	CASSLASGGAKTQYF	TGTGCCAGCAGCTTGGCTAGCGGGGGGGCTAAGACCCAGTACTTC
TRBV7-9	once	TRBJ2-5	-	CASSLAGKETQYF	TGTGCCAGCAGCTTGGCAGGGAAGGAGACCCAGTACTTC
TRBV19	-	TRBJ2-2	-	CASSIGGRTNTGELFF	TGTGCCAGTAGTATAGGGGGCAGAACGAACACCGGGGAGCTGTTTTTT
TRBV11-2	-	TRBJ2-7	TRBD2	CASSSTSGGAYEQYF	TGTGCCAGCAGCTCGACTAGCGGGGGAGCCTACGAGCAGTACTTC
TRBV7-2	few	TRBJ1-4	-	CASGPSTNEKLFF	TGTGCCAGCGGGCCCTCAACTAATGAAAAACTGTTTTTT
TRBV5-4	once	TRBJ2-1	-	CASSGDTSYNEQFF	TGTGCCAGCTCCGGGGACACATCCTACAATGAGCAGTTCTTC
TRBV7-9	-	TRBJ2-7	-	CASSLGARSSYEQYF	TGTGCCAGCAGCTTAGGAGCGAGGAGCTCCTACGAGCAGTACTTC
TRBV6-5	-	TRBJ2-2	TRBD1	CASSYLDRGGPGELFF	TGTGCCAGCAGTTACCTCGACAGGGGTGGCCCCGGGGAGCTGTTTTTT
TRBV25-1	few	TRBJ2-1	TRBD2	CASSERSSGWNNEQFF	TGTGCCAGCAGTGAAAGAAGTAGCGGGTGGAACAATGAGCAGTTCTTC
TRBV19	-	TRBJ2-3	-	CASSPTWATDTQYF	TGTGCCAGTAGTCCTACCTGGGCTACAGATACGCAGTATTTT
TRBV7-9	-	TRBJ1-4	-	CASSRWGRPGQNEKLFF	TGTGCCAGCAGCCGCTGGGGGCGCCCGGGGCAAAATGAAAAACTGTTTTTT
TRBV7-3	-	TRBJ2-7	TRBD1	CASSLRPGQGADEQYF	TGTGCCAGCAGCTTACGGCCGGGACAGGGGGCCGACGAGCAGTACTTC
TRBV7-3	-	TRBJ2-2	TRBD1	CASSPGTGYNGELFF	TGTGCCAGCAGCCCCGGGACAGGGTATAACGGGGAGCTGTTTTTT
TRBV7-9	-	TRBJ2-7	TRBD1	CASSHGTGGYEQYF	TGTGCCAGCAGCCACGGGACAGGGGGGTACGAGCAGTACTTC
TRBV6-6	-	TRBJ2-5	-	CASSPQETQYF	TGTGCCAGCAGTCCACAAGAGACCCAGTACTTC
TRBV7-2	-	TRBJ1-5	TRBD1	CASSPGGPGSNQPQHF	TGTGCCAGCAGCCCAGGGGGGCCGGGGAGCAATCAGCCCCAGCATTTT
TRBV5-6	-	TRBJ2-7	-	CASSRWQVYEQYF	TGTGCCAGCAGCCGTTGGCAGGTCTACGAGCAGTACTTC
TRBV7-9	-	TRBJ2-6	TRBD1	CANQRQGPSSGANVLTF	TGTGCCAACCAACGACAGGGGCCTAGCTCTGGGGCCAACGTCCTGACTTTC
TRBV28	-	TRBJ2-1	TRBD2	CASTRSGGLNNEQFF	TGTGCCAGCACACGAAGCGGGGGGTTAAACAATGAGCAGTTCTTC
TRBV7-6	once	TRBJ2-7	TRBD1	CASSIWTGDGYEQYF	TGTGCCAGCAGCATCTGGACAGGGGATGGGTACGAGCAGTACTTC
TRBV6-1	-	TRBJ2-1	TRBD2	CASSDEAGGRNEQFF	TGTGCCAGCAGTGACGAAGCGGGGGGTCGAAATGAGCAGTTCTTC
TRBV28	-	TRBJ1-6	-	CASSYQDSLNSPLHF	TGTGCCAGCAGCTACCAGGACTCCCTTAATTCACCCCTCCACTTT
TRBV18	once	TRBJ2-5	-	CASSPRQLETQYF	TGTGCCAGCTCACCCAGGCAGCTAGAGACCCAGTACTTC
TRBV7-2	few	TRBJ1-2	TRBD1	CASSAGQGIYGYTF	TGTGCCAGCAGCGCGGGACAGGGAATCTATGGCTACACCTTC
TRBV6-6	once	TRBJ2-2	-	CASSYKGAGSGELFF	TGTGCCAGCAGTTACAAAGGGGCCGGGAGCGGGGAGCTGTTTTTT
TRBV5-4	-	TRBJ2-1	TRBD2	CASSPGLAGGQGNEQFF	TGTGCCAGCAGCCCCGGACTAGCGGGGGGGCAAGGTAATGAGCAGTTCTTC
TRBV6-2/TRBV6-3	-	TRBJ2-7	TRBD1	CASSYGQETYEQYF	TGTGCCAGCAGTTACGGACAGGAAACCTACGAGCAGTACTTC
TRBV7-9	-	TRBJ2-2	-	CASSFRQVFFANTGELFF	TGTGCCAGCAGCTTCAGACAGGTCTTTTTCGCGAACACCGGGGAGCTGTTTTTT